The 18 T cell receptor beta chains presented below share a single source sample, sequenced in a study of blood T cell repertoires in COVID-19. Sequenced by immunoSEQ multiplex PCR; TCRdb stores in-frame clones only, minus some. The table has approximately 160,000 clones, about 80% seen once. Sequencing was performed on peripheral blood. The source of these receptors is a man in his sixties with acute or convalescent COVID-19.

This clone came up once. The genes are TRBV29-1 and TRBJ2-2; perhaps TRBD2 as D (6 bases). Germline V gene data show CDR1 as SQVTM and CDR2 as ANQGSEA. The V end lost 0 bases, the J end lost 3 bases, and 8 bases lay between the germline ends. The CDR3 is 14 amino acids. The CDR3 sequence: CSVEEGDYTGELFF. The CDR3, as DNA: TGCAGCGTTGAAGAGGGGGACTACACCGGGGAGCTGTTTTTT.

V and J are TRBV7-2 and TRBJ2-3; D is uncertain. The germline V gene encodes CDR1 SGHTA and CDR2 FQGNSA. CDR3 size: 13 residues. The ends were cut back, 6 bases at V and 3 bases at J, with 10 bases in the middle. The CDR3 DNA reads TGTGCCAGCAGTCCCCTAATAACAGATACGCAGTATTTT. The encoded protein is CASSPLITDTQYF.

The rearrangement links TRBV11-3 to TRBJ2-6; 7 bases fit TRBD1. Germline CDR1 reads SGHNT; CDR2 reads YENEEA. J gave up 1 base and V 5 bases, and 2 bases lay outside the gene matches. The length of the CDR3 is 15 residues. CDR3 nucleotides: TGTGCCAGCAGCCCAGGGGGATCTGGGGCCAACGTCCTGACTTTC. This translates into CASSPGGSGANVLTF. The complete variable domain, with remaining parts taken from reference TRBV11-3 and TRBJ2-6, reads EAGVVQSPRYKIIEKKQPVAFWCNPISGHNTLYWYLQNLGQGPELLIRYENEEAVDDSQLPKDRFSAERLKGVDSTLKIQPAELGDSAVYLCASSPGGSGANVLTFGAGSRLTVL.

The gene calls are TRBV7-3 and TRBJ2-3; 11 bases agree with TRBD2. V shed 1 base, J shed 4 bases, and the junction held 4 bases outside the gene matches. There are 16 residues in the CDR3. Germline CDR1 is SGHTA and CDR2 is FQGTGA. This chain's CDR3 is CASSLIAGGPADTQYF. The CDR3, as DNA: TGTGCCAGCAGCTTAATAGCGGGGGGGCCAGCAGATACGCAGTATTTT.

This clone was picked up one time. This chain uses TRBV6-5 with TRBJ1-5; no firm D call. Trimming took 0 bases from V and 0 from J, leaving 9 bases between them. There are 16 residues in the CDR3. CDR1 MNHEY and CDR2 SVGAGI come from the germline V gene. This CDR3 is CASSYSPPGSNQPQHF. The CDR3 nucleotides read TGTGCCAGCAGTTACTCGCCACCCGGTAGCAATCAGCCCCAGCATTTT.

This clone was seen once. The CDR3 protein is CASSRDSQETQYF. CDR3 DNA sequence: TGTGCCAGCAGCCGGGACAGCCAAGAGACCCAGTACTTC. The chain is built from TRBV7-9 and TRBJ2-5; 7 bases are shared with TRBD1. Germline loops: CDR1 SEHNR, CDR2 FQNEAQ (reference sequence). V was clipped by 5 bases and J by 1 base; unmatched bases: 1. This CDR3 has 13 residues.

The chain couples TRBV5-8 to TRBJ1-5; D not certain. The CDR3 is 15 amino acids. The V and J ends lost 0 bases and 2 bases respectively, with 9 bases between them. Germline V gene lookup returns CDR1 SGHTS and CDR2 YDEGEE. CDR3 nucleotides: TGTGCCAGCAGCTTGGCGGGTCGCGGCAATCAGCCCCAGCATTTT. Translation gives CASSLAGRGNQPQHF.

The rearrangement links TRBV11-2 to TRBJ1-1; 10 bases align to TRBD1. V lost 2 bases to trimming and J lost 4 bases; unmatched junction nucleotides: 4. Germline V gene data show CDR1 as SGHAT and CDR2 as FQNNGV. The CDR3 runs to 15 residues. The CDR3 sequence is CASSLTGTGATEAFF. The CDR3 DNA sequence: TGTGCCAGCAGCTTAACCGGGACAGGGGCCACTGAAGCTTTCTTT.

The genes are TRBV14 and TRBJ2-1; tentatively, D is TRBD2 (6 bases). This CDR3 spans 15 amino acids. Trimming shortened V by 0 bases and J by 8 bases, and 14 bases separated the two germline ends. Germline V gene data show CDR1 as SGHDN and CDR2 as FVKESK. CDR3 sequence (DNA): TGTGCCAGCAGCCAAGATCTGGGCGGGGCGGATGAGCAGTTCTTC. It is translated as CASSQDLGGADEQFF.

This clone was picked up many times. The chain is built from TRBV27 and TRBJ1-3, with 8 bases identical to TRBD1. The CDR3 covers 15 residues. The ends lost 3 bases at V and 3 bases at J; junction bases unmatched: 4. Per the germline V gene, CDR1 is MNHEY and CDR2 is SMNVEV (reference sequence). The CDR3 bases are TGTGCCAGCAGTTTTTCAGGGGGCGTTGGAAACACCATATATTTT. Its protein is CASSFSGGVGNTIYF.

The DNA for the CDR3 is TGTGCCAGCAGCGCCGGGATGAACACCGGGGAGCTGTTTTTT. Residues: CASSAGMNTGELFF. The chain links TRBV2 to TRBJ2-2; a weak D match, TRBD2 (5 bases). Per germline, CDR1 SNHLY and CDR2 FYNNEI. There are 14 residues in the CDR3. The germline V and J ends were trimmed by 6 bases and 1 base, with 9 bases remaining between them.

Here the CDR3 reads CATSDFRKGRETQYF. CDR3 DNA: TGTGCCACCAGTGATTTCCGAAAGGGGAGGGAGACCCAGTACTTC. This sequence joins TRBV24-1 and TRBJ2-5; TRBD2 might be the D (6 bases). The CDR3 is made up of 15 amino acids. Germline V gives CDR1 KGHDR, CDR2 SFDVKD. V lost 1 base, J lost 5 bases, and 13 bases lay in between.

Comments on this clone: Other nucleotide sequences from this sample produce the same CDR3. Here the CDR3 reads CASSQGARGDTEAFF. The CDR3 DNA reads TGTGCCAGCAGCCAAGGGGCCAGGGGTGACACTGAAGCTTTCTTT. This chain links TRBV3-1 (or the pseudogene TRBV3-2) with TRBJ1-1; D is possibly TRBD1 (6 bases). With 1 base removed from V and 3 bases from J, the gap between germline ends came to 12 bases. This CDR3 has 15 residues. CDR1 and CDR2 (germline): LGHDT, YNNKEL (reference sequence).

This sequence joins TRBV9 and TRBJ2-2, with 11 bases matching TRBD2. This CDR3 has 16 amino acids. The junction had 6 bases not matched to a gene; V was cut back by 4 bases and J by 4 bases. Germline V gives CDR1 SGDLS, CDR2 YYNGEE. The CDR3 reads CASSPLAGGFTGELFF. CDR3 sequence (DNA): TGTGCCAGCAGCCCCTTAGCGGGGGGGTTCACCGGGGAGCTGTTTTTT.

This clone is a singleton in its sample. This chain joins TRBV27 and TRBJ2-2; TRBD1 matches 11 bases. In germline, CDR1 is MNHEY, CDR2 SMNVEV (reference sequence). The length of the CDR3 is 16 residues. With V trimmed by 6 bases and J by 6 bases, 9 bases remained unmatched. The CDR3 DNA sequence: TGTGCCAGCAGCCTGGGGACAGGGGGAAGCGCCGGGGAGCTGTTTTTT. Its translation: CASSLGTGGSAGELFF.

The chain employs TRBV5-1 and TRBJ1-1; 7 nucleotides match TRBD1. The CDR3 sequence is 15 residues long. V lost 5 bases and J lost 3; bases outside the gene matches: 10. From germline, CDR1 is SGHRS and CDR2 YFSETQ. The CDR3 spells CASRGRGERDTEAFF. In DNA form, the CDR3 reads TGCGCCAGCAGGGGCAGGGGGGAACGGGACACTGAAGCTTTCTTT. The whole variable domain, filled in from reference TRBV5-1 and TRBJ1-1, reads KAGVTQTPRYLIKTRGQQVTLSCSPISGHRSVSWYQQTPGQGLQFLFEYFSETQRNKGNFPGRFSGRQFSNSRSEMNVSTLELGDSALYLCASRGRGERDTEAFFGQGTRLTVV.

This chain links TRBV25-1 with TRBJ1-4; 8 bases agree with TRBD1. The CDR3 extends over 16 amino acids. Germline V gene sequence: CDR1 MGHDK, CDR2 SYGVNS. The V gene end was trimmed by 4 bases and the J gene end by 1 base; junction bases not matched to a gene: 5. The CDR3 DNA reads TGTGCCAGCAGTGGAGGACAGGGCCAAACTAATGAAAAACTGTTTTTT. It yields the protein CASSGGQGQTNEKLFF. Full variable domain (missing parts from reference TRBV25-1 and TRBJ1-4): EADIYQTPRYLVIGTGKKITLECSQTMGHDKMYWYQQDPGMELHLIHYSYGVNSTEKGDLSSESTVSRIRTEHFPLTLESARPSHTSQYLCASSGGQGQTNEKLFFGSGTQLSVL.

This clone was counted only a few times. The chain carries TRBV19 and TRBJ1-5, with TRBD1 matching 8 bases. Germline V gene sequence: CDR1 LNHDA, CDR2 SQIVND (reference sequence). CDR3 length equals 15 residues. Trimming cost V 6 bases and J 2 bases; bases outside gene matches: 6. CDR3 DNA sequence: TGTGCCAGTAGCAAGACAGGGGTTGGCAATCAGCCCCAGCATTTT. This sequence encodes CASSKTGVGNQPQHF. The whole variable domain, remainder taken from reference TRBV19 and TRBJ1-5, is DGGITQSPKYLFRKEGQNVTLSCEQNLNHDAMYWYRQDPGQGLRLIYYSQIVNDFQKGDIAEGYSVSREKKESFPLTVTSAQKNPTAFYLCASSKTGVGNQPQHFGDGTRLSIL.